The 23 T cell receptor beta chains reported below all come from one sample, sequenced in a study of blood T cell repertoires in COVID-19. Some clones are missing from TCRdb's copy, which holds only in-frame ones; the method was immunoSEQ multiplex PCR. The data contain roughly 46,000 clones, over 80% of them singletons. Material for sequencing was peripheral blood. These receptors all stem from a human donor in a cohort sampled during active COVID-19.

The gene calls are TRBV12-2 and TRBJ1-2. TRBV12-2 is designated a pseudogene. This CDR3 has 14 residues. In DNA form, the CDR3 reads TGTGCAAGTCGCTTAGTGGTGGAGGTCTATGGCTACACCTTC. It codes for CASRLVVEVYGYTF.

V usage is TRBV5-6 and J usage is TRBJ1-1; 7 nucleotides agree with TRBD1. The CDR3 contains 15 residues. Unmatched junction bases numbered 14, after V lost 8 bases and J lost 4 bases. CDR1 and CDR2 from the germline V gene are SGHDT and YYEEEE. CDR3 loop: CARLNRGGFVTEAFF. The DNA for the CDR3 is TGTGCCAGATTAAACAGGGGCGGGTTTGTCACTGAAGCTTTCTTT.

This chain uses TRBV27 with TRBJ1-2; 8 bases agree with TRBD1. V was pared by 5 bases and J by 8 bases, with 10 bases of the junction left unmatched. CDR3 length: 14 amino acids. Per the germline V gene, CDR1 is MNHEY and CDR2 is SMNVEV (reference sequence). The CDR3 reads CASSPSTGVGGYTF. The CDR3 DNA reads as TGTGCCAGCAGTCCCTCGACAGGGGTTGGCGGCTACACCTTC.

A few counts support this clone. V usage is TRBV20-1 and J usage is TRBJ2-5; D is possibly TRBD2 (5 bases). CDR1 is DFQATT and CDR2 is SNEGSKA in the germline V gene (reference sequence). V lost 8 bases, J lost 4 bases, and 8 bases lay in between. This CDR3 comprises 10 residues. In nucleotides, the CDR3 is TGCAGTCCACTAGGAGAGACCCAGTACTTC. Amino acid sequence: CSPLGETQYF.

The CDR3 spells CASSRTGFYGYTF. The DNA for the CDR3 is TGTGCCAGCAGCCGGACAGGGTTCTATGGCTACACCTTC. The V and J genes are TRBV3-1 (or the pseudogene TRBV3-2) and TRBJ1-2; 8 positions agree with TRBD1. The germline V gene encodes CDR1 LGHDT and CDR2 YNNKEL (reference sequence). V lost 4 bases to trimming and J lost 4 bases; unmatched junction nucleotides: 2. CDR3 length: 13 residues.

The chain combines TRBV11-2 with TRBJ2-7; D perhaps matches TRBD1 (5 bases). V shed 5 bases and J shed 7 bases, with 15 bases lying between them. This CDR3 region has 13 residues. Per germline, CDR1 SGHAT and CDR2 FQNNGV. CDR3 sequence: CASSHGAIWEQYF. The CDR3 bases are TGTGCCAGCAGCCATGGGGCGATTTGGGAGCAGTACTTC.

The chain recombines TRBV28 with TRBJ2-3; 7 bases line up with TRBD1. The trim removed 11 bases at V and 3 bases at J, leaving 8 bases unmatched. In germline, CDR1 is MDHEN, CDR2 SYDVKM. The CDR3 is made up of 13 amino acids. The CDR3 protein is CARKRQGTDTQYF. CDR3 nucleotide sequence: TGTGCCCGCAAGAGACAGGGTACAGATACGCAGTATTTT.

This chain connects TRBV3-1 (or the pseudogene TRBV3-2) to TRBJ1-1; 8 positions match TRBD1. Germline V gene sequence: CDR1 LGHDT, CDR2 YNNKEL (reference sequence). The CDR3 runs to 16 residues. J was trimmed by 1 base and V by 3 bases; bases with no gene match: 7. The CDR3 reads CASSQYRGRQNTEAFF. CDR3 nucleotides: TGTGCCAGCAGCCAGTACAGGGGGAGACAGAACACTGAAGCTTTCTTT.

This chain uses TRBV6-5 with TRBJ1-1, with no clear D. The CDR3 length is 12 residues. From germline, CDR1 is MNHEY and CDR2 SVGAGI. The ends were cut back, 11 bases at V and 4 bases at J, with 14 bases in the middle. CDR3 protein: CASSIRGTEAFF. For the CDR3, the DNA is TGTGCCTCCTCGATCCGGGGCACTGAAGCTTTCTTT.

This clone was seen just once. The chain carries TRBV11-2 and TRBJ2-7; 10 nucleotides line up with TRBD2. After removal of 5 bases from V and 0 bases from J, the junction contained 7 bases not matched to a gene. This CDR3 region has 16 residues. CDR1 and CDR2 from the germline V gene are SGHAT and FQNNGV. CDR3 sequence (DNA): TGTGCCAGCAGCCCCCGGACTAGCGGAAGCTCCTACGAGCAGTACTTC. Its protein is CASSPRTSGSSYEQYF.

The rearrangement uses TRBV6-1 and TRBJ2-1, with 8 bases identical to TRBD1. Germline CDR1 MNHNS, CDR2 SASEGT. V was pared by 2 bases and J by 6 bases, with 9 bases of the junction left unmatched. The CDR3 is 16 residues long. The CDR3, as DNA: TGTGCCAGCAGTGAATCGGACAGGGTTGTGAGCAATGAGCAGTTCTTC. It encodes CASSESDRVVSNEQFF.

The chain has TRBV7-2 and TRBJ1-3; TRBD1 is a possible D gene (6 bases). Germline CDR1 SGHTA, CDR2 FQGNSA. V was clipped by 5 bases and J by 2 bases, with 16 bases between them. The CDR3 is 16 residues long. The CDR3, as DNA: TGTGCCAGCAGCCATACAGGGTTGAGCACTGGAAACACCATATATTTT. Amino acids: CASSHTGLSTGNTIYF.

This chain uses TRBV2 with TRBJ2-3, with 11 nucleotides matching TRBD2. Trimming removed 6 bases from V and 5 bases from J; junction bases left unmatched: 4. The germline V gene encodes CDR1 SNHLY and CDR2 FYNNEI. This CDR3 has 14 amino acids. The chain's CDR3 is CASRTSGRVDTQYF. CDR3 bases: TGTGCCAGCAGAACTAGCGGGAGAGTAGATACGCAGTATTTT. Looking up the rest from reference TRBV2 and TRBJ2-3 gives the full variable domain: EPEVTQTPSHQVTQMGQEVILRCVPISNHLYFYWYRQILGQKVEFLVSFYNNEISEKSEIFDDQFSVERPDGSNFTLKIRSTKLEDSAMYFCASRTSGRVDTQYFGPGTRLTVL.

This sequence joins TRBV7-2 and TRBJ2-7; TRBD2 might be the D (6 bases). The CDR3 loop spans 14 amino acids. The V gene's germline CDR1 is SGHTA and CDR2 FQGNSA. V lost 1 base and J lost 0, with 7 bases in between. The CDR3 spells CASSLVAASYEQYF. Here the CDR3 DNA reads TGTGCCAGCAGCTTAGTAGCGGCCTCCTACGAGCAGTACTTC.

This clone has more than one count but fewer than ten. This chain joins TRBV19 and TRBJ1-2, with a possible D match to TRBD1 (5 bases). In germline, CDR1 is LNHDA, CDR2 SQIVND (reference sequence). The CDR3 totals 14 residues. V lost 0 bases and J 5 bases, leaving 10 bases between the germline ends. The CDR3 DNA follows: TGTGCCAGTAGTATAGATCCAGGGATATATGGCTACACCTTC. Residues: CASSIDPGIYGYTF.

The chain carries TRBV3-1 (or the pseudogene TRBV3-2) and TRBJ2-1; TRBD2 aligns across 7 bases. Germline V gene lookup returns CDR1 LGHDT and CDR2 YNNKEL (reference sequence). CDR3 length: 17 amino acids. The ends lost 1 base at V and 9 bases at J; junction bases unmatched: 15. CDR3 sequence: CASSQVSQWREPGEQFF. In DNA, the CDR3 is TGTGCCAGCAGCCAAGTTAGTCAGTGGCGGGAGCCTGGTGAGCAGTTCTTC.

The J gene is TRBJ2-1, the V gene TRBV11-2, with 13 bases lining up with TRBD2. The CDR3 sequence is 17 residues long. Germline-derived CDR1 and CDR2 are SGHAT and FQNNGV. The V gene end was trimmed by 1 base and the J gene end by 3 bases; junction bases not matched to a gene: 3. The CDR3 loop is CASSLVGLAGFYNEQFF. The CDR3 coding sequence is TGTGCCAGCAGCTTAGTGGGACTAGCGGGATTCTACAATGAGCAGTTCTTC. Full variable domain (remainder filled in from reference TRBV11-2 and TRBJ2-1): EAGVAQSPRYKIIEKRQSVAFWCNPISGHATLYWYQQILGQGPKLLIQFQNNGVVDDSQLPKDRFSAERLKGVDSTLKIQPAKLEDSAVYLCASSLVGLAGFYNEQFFGPGTRLTVL.

The chain uses TRBV6-5 and TRBJ2-4; 7 bases agree with TRBD1. V lost 2 bases to trimming and J lost 1 base; unmatched junction nucleotides: 5. The CDR3 has 16 residues. Looked up from germline, CDR1 is MNHEY and CDR2 is SVGAGI. The CDR3: CASSYRGLGAKNIQYF. CDR3 in DNA: TGTGCCAGCAGTTACAGGGGGCTTGGTGCCAAAAACATTCAGTACTTC.

The genes are TRBV5-4 and TRBJ1-1; D not resolved. The CDR3 extends over 12 amino acids. The V and J ends lost 1 base and 7 bases respectively, with 8 bases between them. CDR1 and CDR2 from the germline V gene are SGHNT and YYREEE (reference sequence). In nucleotides, the CDR3 is TGTGCCAGCAGCTTGTCAGGAAATGAAGCTTTCTTT. Protein product: CASSLSGNEAFF.

CDR3 sequence reads: CASRTGGGEQYF. The CDR3 DNA is TGTGCCAGCAGAACAGGGGGCGGGGAGCAGTACTTC. The chain couples TRBV27 to TRBJ2-7; 9 nucleotides line up with TRBD1. Germline CDR1 MNHEY, CDR2 SMNVEV (reference sequence). V dropped 6 bases and J dropped 7; count of bases not matched to a gene: 4. CDR3 length: 12 amino acids.

This sequence joins TRBV5-6 and TRBJ1-6, with a possible D match to TRBD1 (5 bases). Trimming cost V 4 bases and J 9 bases, with 14 bases left between them. Germline V lookup: CDR1 SGHDT, CDR2 YYEEEE. The CDR3 runs to 14 residues. In DNA, the CDR3 is TGTGCCAGCAGCCCGGACAAAAAGGGTTCACCCCTCCACTTT. Translation gives CASSPDKKGSPLHF.

The chain has TRBV10-2 and TRBJ2-7; D ambiguous. Germline loops: CDR1 WSHSY, CDR2 SAAADI. This CDR3 contains 13 residues. V lost 7 bases, J lost 7 bases, and 17 bases lay in between. CDR3 protein: CASNTQLQAEQYF. CDR3 nucleotides: TGCGCCAGCAATACACAACTTCAGGCGGAGCAGTACTTC.

The chain is built from TRBV30 and TRBJ2-3; perhaps TRBD2 as D (7 bases). Germline V lookup: CDR1 GTSNPN, CDR2 SVGIG (reference sequence). The CDR3 extends over 13 amino acids. V shed 4 bases and J shed 5 bases, with 13 bases lying between them. The CDR3 sequence: CAWNEGGLDTQYF. The CDR3 DNA reads as TGTGCCTGGAATGAGGGGGGGTTAGATACGCAGTATTTT.